Each of the 7 T cell receptor beta chains below was sequenced from the same sample in a study of spatial heterogeneity in lung cancer. Time point reported: sample taken at primary tumor resection. Sequencing of whole RNA from tumor, nontumor lung or frozen PBMC involved no sorting. MiXCR, run by TCRdb on the 5' RACE reads, gives a single entry per CDR3 protein. The sample records around 10,000 distinct CDR3 sequences, roughly 3.7% being singletons. The sample was normal lung tissue next to the tumor, taken at surgery. Every receptor here comes from a male donor with early-stage non-small cell lung cancer.

This clonotype was seen ten or more times. This beta chain is a stray sequence in a library constructed for alpha chains; its clone size is not meaningful. J is TRBJ2-1 and V is TRBV14; D gene ambiguous. The V gene's germline CDR1 is SGHDN and CDR2 FVKESK. CDR3 length: 15 residues. Between the trimmed V and J ends, which lost 4 bases and 0 bases, there was a span of 10 bases. CDR3 sequence (DNA): TGTGCCAGCAGCCCCTGGACGAGCTCCTACAATGAGCAGTTCTTC. Translated, it gives CASSPWTSSYNEQFF.

This clonotype occurred many times. As an off-target read in a library built for alpha chains, this beta chain has a frequency of little significance. The chain links TRBV3-1 to TRBJ2-4, with 12 bases identical to TRBD2. In germline, CDR1 is LGHDT, CDR2 YNNKEL (reference sequence). Trimming took 1 base from V and 1 from J; bases not matched to a gene: 2. There are 17 residues in the CDR3. This CDR3 is CASSQGLAGDAKNIQYF. CDR3 DNA: TGTGCCAGCAGCCAAGGACTAGCGGGGGACGCCAAAAACATTCAGTACTTC.

This clonotype is medium-sized (0.01 to 0.1%) by share. This beta chain is an off-target read within a library intended for alpha chains, so its frequency means little. The chain has TRBV29-1 and TRBJ1-1; D is ambiguous. CDR3 length equals 12 residues. Germline values: CDR1 SQVTM, CDR2 ANQGSEA. V gave up 4 bases and J gave up 2 bases, with 8 bases separating them. In nucleotides, the CDR3 is TGCAGCGTTGGTACGGGCAACACTGAAGCTTTCTTT. It codes for CSVGTGNTEAFF.

Many counts were recorded for this clonotype. Being off target in a library aimed at alpha chains, this beta chain has a size of little meaning. The chain employs TRBV20-1 and TRBJ2-7; D ambiguous. The CDR3 contains 13 residues. Trimming left V 6 bases short and J 7 bases short, with 19 bases between. CDR1 is DFQATT and CDR2 is SNEGSKA in the germline V gene (reference sequence). The CDR3 protein is CSASPTGPREQYF. CDR3 bases: TGCAGTGCCTCCCCGACTGGGCCTAGGGAGCAGTACTTC.

Many counts were recorded for this clonotype. Because this beta chain is a stray read in a library intended to capture alpha chains, its abundance should not be given much weight. The chain carries TRBV7-3 and TRBJ1-3, with TRBD1 identical over 7 bases. Germline values: CDR1 SGHTA, CDR2 FQGTGA. This CDR3 is 15 amino acids long. With V trimmed by 0 bases and J by 2 bases, 1 base remained unmatched. The CDR3 is CASSLTGGAGNTIYF. CDR3 in DNA: TGTGCCAGCAGCTTAACAGGGGGCGCTGGAAACACCATATATTTT.

This clonotype showed up many times. This beta chain slipped into a library made for alpha chains as a stray read, so its size is not meaningful. The V and J genes are TRBV20-1 and TRBJ1-6, with 8 bases lining up with TRBD1. This CDR3 is 15 amino acids long. The J segment lost 7 bases and the V segment lost 3 bases, leaving 8 bases of the junction unmatched. Germline lookup yields CDR1 DFQATT and CDR2 SNEGSKA (reference sequence). The CDR3 DNA reads as TGCAGTGCTAGCCGGGCCGGGACAGGCAATTCACCCCTCCACTTT. It is translated as CSASRAGTGNSPLHF.

This clonotype was counted at least ten times. For a library built for alpha chains, this beta chain is a stray read; little rests on its size. J is TRBJ2-7 and V is TRBV5-1; D call uncertain. This CDR3 region has 14 residues. CDR1 is SGHRS and CDR2 is YFSETQ in the germline V gene. V was cut by 0 bases and J by 5 bases, with 12 bases left in between. The CDR3 reads CASSLVSRLNEQYF. In DNA form, the CDR3 reads TGCGCCAGCAGCTTGGTAAGTCGGTTAAACGAGCAGTACTTC.